This T cell receptor beta chain originates from a study of T cell responses to AZD1222 COVID-19 vaccine. In the study overall: It was second doses at about 4 or about 12 weeks that were pooled.

With respect to this clone: Its antigen is currently unknown.

TCRdb's table, derived via immunoSEQ multiplex PCR, lists solely in-frame clones and lacks some. Of 120,000 or so clones listed, 90% were seen once; the top ten hold around 7.8%. Study-wide results and caveats: White British ancestry dominated among donors, who included more females, and clonal diversity was possibly underestimated.

The clonotype originates from an adult in good health. The sequenced sample was peripheral blood, obtained on day 0 of AZD1222 vaccination.

The CDR3 region has the DNA TGTGCCAGCAGCTTAGTGGGACAGGGACCCTACGAGCAGTACTTC. Translated, it gives CASSLVGQGPYEQYF. The gene calls are TRBV11-2 and TRBJ2-7; 9 bases line up with TRBD1. V was clipped by 1 base and J by 2 bases; unmatched bases: 3. Germline values: CDR1 SGHAT, CDR2 FQNNGV. This CDR3 spans 15 amino acids. Complete variable domain (other parts from reference TRBV11-2 and TRBJ2-7): EAGVAQSPRYKIIEKRQSVAFWCNPISGHATLYWYQQILGQGPKLLIQFQNNGVVDDSQLPKDRFSAERLKGVDSTLKIQPAKLEDSAVYLCASSLVGQGPYEQYFGPGTRLTVT.